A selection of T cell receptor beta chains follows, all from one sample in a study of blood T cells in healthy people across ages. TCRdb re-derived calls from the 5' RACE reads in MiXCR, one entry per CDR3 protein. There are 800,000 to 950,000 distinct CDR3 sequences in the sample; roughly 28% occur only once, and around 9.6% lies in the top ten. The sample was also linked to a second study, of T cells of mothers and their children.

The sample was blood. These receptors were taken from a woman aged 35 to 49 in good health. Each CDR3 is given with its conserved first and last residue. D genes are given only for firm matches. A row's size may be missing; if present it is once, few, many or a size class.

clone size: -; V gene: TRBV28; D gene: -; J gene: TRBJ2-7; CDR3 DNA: TGTGCCAGCACGATAGGGATCGCCTACGAGCAGTACTTC; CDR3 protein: CASTIGIAYEQYF
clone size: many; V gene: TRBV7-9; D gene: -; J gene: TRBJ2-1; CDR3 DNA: TGTGCCAGCTTGGACACCCGATCCTACAATGAGCAGTTCTTC; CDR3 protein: CASLDTRSYNEQFF
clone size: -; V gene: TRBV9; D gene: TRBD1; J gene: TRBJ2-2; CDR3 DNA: TGTGCCAGCAGCGTAGAGTGGACAGGGGTGACCGGGGAGCTGTTTTTT; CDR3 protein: CASSVEWTGVTGELFF
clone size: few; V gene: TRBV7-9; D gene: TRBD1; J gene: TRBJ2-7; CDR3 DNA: TGTGCCAGCAGCCCAGGGGGGACAGGGATGTACGAGCAGTACTTC; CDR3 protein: CASSPGGTGMYEQYF
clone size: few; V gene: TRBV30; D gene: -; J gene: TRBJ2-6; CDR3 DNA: TGTGCCTGGAGTATGAGTAGCTCTGGGGCCAACGTCCTGACTTTC; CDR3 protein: CAWSMSSSGANVLTF
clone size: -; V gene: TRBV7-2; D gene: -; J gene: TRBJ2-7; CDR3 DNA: TGTGCCAGCAGCTTCGAGACAATTTCCTACGAGCAGTACTTC; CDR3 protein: CASSFETISYEQYF
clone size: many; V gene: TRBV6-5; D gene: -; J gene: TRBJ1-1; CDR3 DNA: TGTGCCAGCAGTTACTCAAGGAGCACTGAAGCTTTCTTT; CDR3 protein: CASSYSRSTEAFF
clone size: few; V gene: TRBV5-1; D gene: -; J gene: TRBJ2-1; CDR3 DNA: TGCGCCAGCAGTCCTACCGGCACTTCCCGCTCCTACAATGAGCAGTTCTTC; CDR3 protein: CASSPTGTSRSYNEQFF
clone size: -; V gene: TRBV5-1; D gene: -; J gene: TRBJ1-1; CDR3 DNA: TGCGCCAGCAGCGATCACTCGGGGAACACTGAAGCTTTCTTT; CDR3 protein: CASSDHSGNTEAFF
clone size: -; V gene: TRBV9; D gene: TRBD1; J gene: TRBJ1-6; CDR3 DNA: TGTACCAGCAGACCCGGACAGGGGGACGCTAATTCACCCCTCCACTTT; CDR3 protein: CTSRPGQGDANSPLHF
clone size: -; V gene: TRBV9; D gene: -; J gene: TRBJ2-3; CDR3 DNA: TGTGCCAGCAGCGTAGTAGGGGGGCTCACAGATACGCAGTATTTT; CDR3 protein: CASSVVGGLTDTQYF
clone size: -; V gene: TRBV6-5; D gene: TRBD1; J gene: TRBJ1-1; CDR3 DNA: TGTGCCAGCAGTTACTCTTTCTTAGGGGGCTACACTGAAGCTTTCTTT; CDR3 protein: CASSYSFLGGYTEAFF
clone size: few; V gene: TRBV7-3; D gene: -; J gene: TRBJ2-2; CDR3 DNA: TGTGCCAGCAGCTTGGGGGTCCGAGGCGGGGAGCGGTTTTTT; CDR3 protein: CASSLGVRGGERFF
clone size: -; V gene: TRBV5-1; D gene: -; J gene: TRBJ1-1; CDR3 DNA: TGCGCCAGCAGGGGTAAGGTGCTGGGGACTGAAGCTTTCTTT; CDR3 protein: CASRGKVLGTEAFF
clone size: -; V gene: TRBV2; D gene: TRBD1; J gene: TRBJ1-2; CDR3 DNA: TGTGCCAGCACCCCAAGAAGATCCGGACAGGGGACAGGCTACACCTTC; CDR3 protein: CASTPRRSGQGTGYTF
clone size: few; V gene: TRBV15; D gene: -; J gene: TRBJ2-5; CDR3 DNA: TGTGCCACCAGCAGACGAAGCGGGCAAGAGACCCAGTACTTC; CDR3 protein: CATSRRSGQETQYF
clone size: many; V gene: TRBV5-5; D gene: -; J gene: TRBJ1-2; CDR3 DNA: TGTGCCAGCAGCTTAATGGAAGATGGCTACACCTTC; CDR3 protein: CASSLMEDGYTF
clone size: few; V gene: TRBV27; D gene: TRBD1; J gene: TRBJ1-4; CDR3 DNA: TGTGCCAGCAGTCCTCGGGACAGGGTGTTGGAAAAACTGTTTTTT; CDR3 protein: CASSPRDRVLEKLFF
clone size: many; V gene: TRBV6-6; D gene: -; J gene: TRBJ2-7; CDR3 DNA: TGTGCCAGCAGGACTCTGGACTCCTACGAGCAGTACTTC; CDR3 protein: CASRTLDSYEQYF
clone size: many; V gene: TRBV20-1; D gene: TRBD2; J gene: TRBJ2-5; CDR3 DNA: TGCAGTGCTAGAGATGCCGGGACTAGCAAAGAGACCCAGTACTTC; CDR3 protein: CSARDAGTSKETQYF